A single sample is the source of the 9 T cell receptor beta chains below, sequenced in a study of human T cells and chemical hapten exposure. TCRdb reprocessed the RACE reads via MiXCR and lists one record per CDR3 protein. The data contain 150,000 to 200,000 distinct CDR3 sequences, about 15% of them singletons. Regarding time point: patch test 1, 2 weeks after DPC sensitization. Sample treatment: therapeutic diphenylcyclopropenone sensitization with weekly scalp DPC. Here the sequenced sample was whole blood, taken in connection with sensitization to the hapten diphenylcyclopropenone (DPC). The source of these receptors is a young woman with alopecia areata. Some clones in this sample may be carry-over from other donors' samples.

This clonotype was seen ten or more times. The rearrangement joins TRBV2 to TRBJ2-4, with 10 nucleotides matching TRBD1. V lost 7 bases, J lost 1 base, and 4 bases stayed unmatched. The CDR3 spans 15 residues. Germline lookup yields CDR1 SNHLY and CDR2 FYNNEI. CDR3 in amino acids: CASTRTGGAKNIQYF. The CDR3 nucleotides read TGTGCCAGCACACGGACAGGGGGTGCCAAAAACATTCAGTACTTC.

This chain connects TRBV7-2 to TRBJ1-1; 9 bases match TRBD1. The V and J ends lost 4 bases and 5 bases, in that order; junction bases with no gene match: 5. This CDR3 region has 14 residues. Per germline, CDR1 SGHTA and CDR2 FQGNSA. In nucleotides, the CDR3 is TGTGCCAGCAGCTCAACAGGGGGCCTAACTGAAGCTTTCTTT. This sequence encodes CASSSTGGLTEAFF.

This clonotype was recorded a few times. CDR3 sequence reads: CATEGLSGTRVYF. The DNA for the CDR3 is TGTGCCACCGAAGGTCTGTCCGGGACTAGGGTGTACTTC. The rearrangement links TRBV7-9 to TRBJ2-4; 8 nucleotides agree with TRBD2. From germline, CDR1 is SEHNR and CDR2 FQNEAQ (reference sequence). The CDR3 extends over 13 amino acids. Losses at the gene ends were 10 bases for V and 15 bases for J; bases not matched to a gene: 17.

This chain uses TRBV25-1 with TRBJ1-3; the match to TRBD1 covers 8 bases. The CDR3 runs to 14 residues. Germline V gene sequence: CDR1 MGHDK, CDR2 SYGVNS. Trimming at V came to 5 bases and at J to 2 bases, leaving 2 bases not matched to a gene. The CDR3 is CASSLQGAGNTIYF. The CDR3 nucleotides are TGTGCCAGCAGTTTACAGGGGGCTGGAAACACCATATATTTT.

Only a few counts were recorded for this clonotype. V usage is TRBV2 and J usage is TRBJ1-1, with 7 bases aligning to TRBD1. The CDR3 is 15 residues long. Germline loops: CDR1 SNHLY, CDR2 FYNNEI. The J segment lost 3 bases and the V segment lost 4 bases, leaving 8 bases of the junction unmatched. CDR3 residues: CASSGIGTVDTEAFF. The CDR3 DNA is TGTGCCAGCAGTGGTATCGGGACAGTCGACACTGAAGCTTTCTTT.

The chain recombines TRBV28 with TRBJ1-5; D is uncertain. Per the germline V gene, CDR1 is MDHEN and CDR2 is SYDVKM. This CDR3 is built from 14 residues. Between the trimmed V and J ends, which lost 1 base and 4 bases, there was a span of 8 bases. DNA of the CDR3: TGTGCCAGCAGTTTATTAAGTGCAAATCAGCCCCAGCATTTT. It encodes CASSLLSANQPQHF.

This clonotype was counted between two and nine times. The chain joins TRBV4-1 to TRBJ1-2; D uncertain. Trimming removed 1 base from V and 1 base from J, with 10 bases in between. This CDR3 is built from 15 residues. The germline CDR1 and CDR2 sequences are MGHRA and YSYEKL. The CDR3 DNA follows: TGCGCCAGCAGCCAAGTGTCAGGAGTTAACTATGGCTACACCTTC. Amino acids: CASSQVSGVNYGYTF.

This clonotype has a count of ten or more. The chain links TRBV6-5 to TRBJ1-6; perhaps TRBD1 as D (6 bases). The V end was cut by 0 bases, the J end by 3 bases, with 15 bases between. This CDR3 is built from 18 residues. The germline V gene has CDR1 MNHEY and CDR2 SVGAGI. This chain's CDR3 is CASSYSRGWDVYNSPLHF. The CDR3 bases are TGTGCCAGCAGTTACTCGAGGGGGTGGGACGTCTATAATTCACCCCTCCACTTT.

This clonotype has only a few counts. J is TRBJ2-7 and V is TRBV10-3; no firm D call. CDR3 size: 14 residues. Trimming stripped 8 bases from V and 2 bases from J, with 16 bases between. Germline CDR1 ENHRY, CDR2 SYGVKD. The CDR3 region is CAIGAEYGAYEQYF. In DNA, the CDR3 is TGTGCCATCGGAGCTGAATACGGAGCCTACGAGCAGTACTTC.